Shown below are 17 T cell receptor beta chains from a single sample sequenced in a study of OX40 agonist ivuxolimab in advanced cancers. The data were produced by immunoSEQ multiplex PCR, yet TCRdb's version contains in-frame clones alone and is incomplete. This table holds some 30,000 clones, about 90% found once. Here the sequenced sample was CD4+ or CD8+ T cells sorted from blood, taken in a trial of the OX40 agonist ivuxolimab. These receptors were obtained from an adult with an advanced solid tumor such as melanoma, head and neck, liver or kidney cancer.

The rearrangement joins TRBV9 to TRBJ1-4; D perhaps matches TRBD1 (5 bases). The CDR3 runs to 15 residues. Per the germline V gene, CDR1 is SGDLS and CDR2 is YYNGEE. V was shortened by 4 bases and J by 6 bases, with 16 bases between the two germline ends. Written as DNA, the CDR3 is TGTGCCAGCAGCCCATCGGGGGTAACCTATGAAAAACTGTTTTTT. Protein: CASSPSGVTYEKLFF.

The chain recombines TRBV28 with TRBJ1-5, with D possibly being TRBD1 (6 bases). The germline V and J ends were trimmed by 5 bases and 7 bases, with 21 bases remaining between them. The germline V gene has CDR1 MDHEN and CDR2 SYDVKM. This CDR3 has 16 amino acids. The CDR3 nucleotides read TGTGCCAGCAGTCTATACCTCGCCGACAGGAGCCAGCCCCAGCATTTT. Translated: CASSLYLADRSQPQHF.

The J gene is TRBJ1-1, the V gene TRBV7-9; D not resolved. The CDR3 is 13 amino acids. Trimming pared 7 bases from V and 3 bases from J, leaving 12 bases between. Germline CDR1 and CDR2: SEHNR and FQNEAQ (reference sequence). CDR3 nucleotides: TGTGCCAGCACCCCAGTGGAGCACACTGAAGCTTTCTTT. Protein product: CASTPVEHTEAFF.

With regard to this clone: Germline and junction disagree at one end, which may indicate a read error. The V gene is TRBV5-1, the J gene TRBJ2-7, with D perhaps matching TRBD2 (6 bases). The CDR3 spans 13 residues. Germline V gene sequence: CDR1 SGHRS, CDR2 YFSETQ. The CDR3 nucleotides read TGTGCCAGCACCCCCGGGGGATCCTACGAGCAGTACTTC. Protein sequence: CASTPGGSYEQYF. Looking up the rest from reference TRBV5-1 and TRBJ2-7 gives the full variable domain: KAGVTQTPRYLIKTRGQQVTLSCSPISGHRSVSWYQQTPGQGLQFLFEYFSETQRNKGNFPGRFSGRQFSNSRSEMNVSTLELGDSALYLCASTPGGSYEQYFGPGTRLTVT.

The gene calls are TRBV19 and TRBJ2-1; 10 nucleotides match TRBD2. In germline, CDR1 is LNHDA, CDR2 SQIVND (reference sequence). This CDR3 is built from 15 residues. V lost 3 bases and J lost 4; bases outside the gene matches: 3. In DNA form, the CDR3 reads TGTGCCAGTAGTATCGGGACTAGCGCATACAATGAGCAGTTCTTC. It encodes CASSIGTSAYNEQFF.

V is TRBV27 and J is TRBJ2-7; 9 positions match TRBD1. Germline lookup yields CDR1 MNHEY and CDR2 SMNVEV (reference sequence). The CDR3 spans 13 residues. With V trimmed by 7 bases and J by 7 bases, 8 bases remained unmatched. CDR3 coding DNA: TGTGCCAGCAACAACAGGGGGCTTGGAGAGCAGTACTTC. It specifies CASNNRGLGEQYF.

CDR3 loop: CASSYVRAHTEAFF. CDR3 sequence (DNA): TGTGCCAGCAGTTACGTGAGGGCTCACACTGAAGCTTTCTTT. The J gene is TRBJ1-1, the V gene TRBV6-5; D is ambiguous. Trimming removed 2 bases from V and 3 bases from J, with 10 bases in between. The germline CDR1 and CDR2 sequences are MNHEY and SVGAGI. The CDR3 runs 14 residues.

The rearrangement uses TRBV2 and TRBJ1-1; D is perhaps TRBD1 (5 bases). V lost 2 bases to trimming and J lost 10 bases, with 11 bases between them. The CDR3 has 12 residues. Germline loops: CDR1 SNHLY, CDR2 FYNNEI. CDR3 residues: CASSETGRGAFF. In DNA, the CDR3 is TGTGCCAGCAGTGAAACGGGACGCGGAGCTTTCTTT. Variable domain in full (rest from reference TRBV2 and TRBJ1-1): EPEVTQTPSHQVTQMGQEVILRCVPISNHLYFYWYRQILGQKVEFLVSFYNNEISEKSEIFDDQFSVERPDGSNFTLKIRSTKLEDSAMYFCASSETGRGAFFGQGTRLTVV.

The rearrangement uses TRBV10-1 and TRBJ2-1; unclear D gene. This CDR3 is 15 amino acids long. Germline CDR1 and CDR2: WNHNN and SYGVQD (reference sequence). Trimming took 5 bases from V and 0 from J, leaving 11 bases between them. The CDR3: CASSRDFSSYNEQFF. CDR3 in DNA: TGCGCCAGCAGTAGAGACTTTAGCTCCTACAATGAGCAGTTCTTC.

The chain joins TRBV6-5 to TRBJ2-7; weak D call: TRBD1 (7 bases). Trimming took off 5 bases at V and 5 bases at J, with 10 bases between the two ends. The CDR3 is made up of 12 amino acids. CDR1 is MNHEY, CDR2 SVGAGI, per germline. As DNA, the CDR3 is TGTGCCAGCAGTCCAGGGGGGCACGAGCAGTACTTC. Its protein product is CASSPGGHEQYF.

This clone showed up just once. V is TRBV7-9 and J is TRBJ2-4; possibly TRBD2 for D (5 bases). The germline V and J ends were trimmed by 10 bases and 5 bases, with 30 bases remaining between them. The CDR3 is 18 amino acids. Germline V gene data show CDR1 as SEHNR and CDR2 as FQNEAQ (reference sequence). The CDR3 is CATLLTTDGNARENIQYF. The CDR3 nucleotides read TGTGCCACCCTACTCACCACCGACGGGAATGCAAGGGAAAACATTCAGTACTTC.

This clone was picked up one time. The J gene is TRBJ2-5, the V gene TRBV27, with no clear D. Germline values: CDR1 MNHEY, CDR2 SMNVEV (reference sequence). The CDR3 contains 16 residues. The ends were cut back, 1 base at V and 2 bases at J, with 14 bases in the middle. The CDR3 bases are TGTGCCAGCAGTTTATACGGCAGCGTAGGGCAAGAGACCCAGTACTTC. Translating gives CASSLYGSVGQETQYF.

The V and J genes are TRBV6-5 and TRBJ1-1; D gene ambiguous. Trimming stripped 0 bases from V and 1 base from J, with 9 bases between. Germline loops: CDR1 MNHEY, CDR2 SVGAGI. The CDR3 has 15 residues. This CDR3 is CASSYSKNWNTEAFF. The DNA for the CDR3 is TGTGCCAGCAGTTACTCGAAGAACTGGAACACTGAAGCTTTCTTT.

This clone came up once. The chain joins TRBV28 to TRBJ2-7; 8 bases are a match to TRBD1. The CDR3 is 15 amino acids. The junction had 8 bases not matched to a gene; V was cut back by 6 bases and J by 1 base. The V gene's germline CDR1 is MDHEN and CDR2 SYDVKM. This CDR3 reads CASSADRGSSYEQYF. The CDR3 nucleotides read TGTGCCAGCAGCGCAGACAGGGGATCGTCCTACGAGCAGTACTTC.

The CDR3 loop reads CAWSEGTGANVLTF. CDR3 nucleotides: TGTGCCTGGTCCGAAGGGACTGGGGCCAACGTCCTGACTTTC. The rearrangement uses TRBV30 and TRBJ2-6; no clear D gene. CDR1 is GTSNPN and CDR2 is SVGIG in the germline V gene (reference sequence). This CDR3 has 14 amino acids. The V end lost 5 bases, the J end lost 2 bases, and 10 bases lay between the germline ends.

This chain joins TRBV21-1 and TRBJ2-7. TRBV21-1 constitutes a pseudogene. This CDR3 is built from 11 residues. The CDR3 reads CASSKGHEQYF. The CDR3 DNA sequence: TGTGCCAGCAGCAAGGGTCACGAGCAGTACTTC.

This clone was counted between two and nine times. Here the CDR3 reads CASSQWGTEAFF. As DNA, the CDR3 is TGTGCCAGCAGCCAATGGGGAACTGAAGCTTTCTTT. V and J are TRBV14 and TRBJ1-1; D remains unclear. V lost 2 bases and J 5 bases, leaving 6 bases between the germline ends. The CDR3 totals 12 residues. CDR1 is SGHDN and CDR2 is FVKESK in the germline V gene. Variable domain in full (rest from reference TRBV14 and TRBJ1-1): EAGVTQFPSHSVIEKGQTVTLRCDPISGHDNLYWYRRVMGKEIKFLLHFVKESKQDESGMPNNRFLAERTGGTYSTLKVQPAELEDSGVYFCASSQWGTEAFFGQGTRLTVV.